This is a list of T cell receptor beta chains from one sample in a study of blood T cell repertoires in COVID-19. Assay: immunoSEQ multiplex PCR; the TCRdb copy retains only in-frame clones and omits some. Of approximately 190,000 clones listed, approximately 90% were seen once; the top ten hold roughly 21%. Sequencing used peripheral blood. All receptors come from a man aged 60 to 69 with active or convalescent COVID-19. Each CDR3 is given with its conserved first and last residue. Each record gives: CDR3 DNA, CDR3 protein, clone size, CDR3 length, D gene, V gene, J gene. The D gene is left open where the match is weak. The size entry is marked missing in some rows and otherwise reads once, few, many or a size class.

TGTGCCAGCAGTTGGGGGACAGCTCTCCAAGAGACCCAGTACTTC	CASSWGTALQETQYF	.	15	TRBD1	TRBV2	TRBJ2-5
TGTGCCAGCAGCCCTACTTTCCTAGCCGCGACAGGAATGAGACGGATGGGTCAGCCCCAGCATTTT	CASSPTFLAATGMRRMGQPQHF	.	22	.	TRBV6-2/TRBV6-3	TRBJ1-5
TGTGCCAGCAGTCCCCATACTCAGGGAGGGACTGAAGCTTTCTTT	CASSPHTQGGTEAFF	.	15	.	TRBV27	TRBJ1-1
TGTGCCAGTAGTCCCATACAGTCGAGCAGCAATCAGCCCCAGCATTTT	CASSPIQSSSNQPQHF	once	16	.	TRBV19	TRBJ1-5
TGTGCCAGCGGCCAACAGGGGACGGATAATTCACCCCTCCACTTT	CASGQQGTDNSPLHF	.	15	TRBD1	TRBV7-6	TRBJ1-6
TGCGCCAGCAGCTTAATAGGGACAGGGGAGAACACTGAAGCTTTCTTT	CASSLIGTGENTEAFF	.	16	TRBD1	TRBV5-1	TRBJ1-1
TGTGCCAGCCGGACAGTTGCCTCTGGGGCCAACGTCCTGACTTTC	CASRTVASGANVLTF	.	15	.	TRBV6-5	TRBJ2-6
TGCGCCAGCAGCTTGCGCCCGGGACAGGGGATCAACGAGCAGTACTTC	CASSLRPGQGINEQYF	.	16	TRBD1	TRBV5-1	TRBJ2-7
TGTGCCACCAGCAGAGAACTTGCAACTAATGAAAAACTGTTTTTT	CATSRELATNEKLFF	few	15	.	TRBV15	TRBJ1-4
TGTGCCAGCAGCCAAGTTAAGGAGGGCCTCCTAAACACCATATATTTT	CASSQVKEGLLNTIYF	.	16	.	TRBV3-1/TRBV3-2	TRBJ1-3
TGTGCCAGCAGCCCCTCCGGACTAGCCGGTGAGCAGTTCTTC	CASSPSGLAGEQFF	.	14	TRBD2	TRBV3-1/TRBV3-2	TRBJ2-1
TGTGCCAGTAGGAACCCCCTAACGGGACAGGGTAATCAGCCCCAGCATTTT	CASRNPLTGQGNQPQHF	.	17	TRBD1	TRBV19	TRBJ1-5
TGTGCCAGTAGCACAGGGTCGGGTGGAAACACCATATATTTT	CASSTGSGGNTIYF	.	14	.	TRBV19	TRBJ1-3
TGTGCCAGCACCCCACCGACAGGAAATAACTATGGCTACACCTTC	CASTPPTGNNYGYTF	.	15	.	TRBV6-5	TRBJ1-2
TGTGCCAGCAGCCAAGGTATGGGAGCAACTAATGAAAAACTGTTTTTT	CASSQGMGATNEKLFF	.	16	.	TRBV3-1/TRBV3-2	TRBJ1-4
TGCGCCAGCAGCCTCCGGGGGGGCGGAACAGATACGCAGTATTTT	CASSLRGGGTDTQYF	.	15	TRBD2	TRBV4-1	TRBJ2-3
TGTGCCAGCAGCTCACCGGGGGGGAGCACAGATACGCAGTATTTT	CASSSPGGSTDTQYF	few	15	TRBD2	TRBV5-4	TRBJ2-3
TGTGCCACCAGCAGAGTTGGACAGGGTTCATCACCCCTCCACTTT	CATSRVGQGSSPLHF	once	15	TRBD1	TRBV15	TRBJ1-6
TGTGCCAGCAGCCCCTGGGAAGGGGCAGGAGGCTACACCTTC	CASSPWEGAGGYTF	.	14	.	TRBV5-6	TRBJ1-2
TGCGCCAGCAGCCAAGGGATACTGTCAGGGGGCAGGAACACTGAAGCTTTCTTT	CASSQGILSGGRNTEAFF	.	18	TRBD1	TRBV4-1	TRBJ1-1
TGTGCCAGTAGACCGGGGGTCGGGAACACCATATATTTT	CASRPGVGNTIYF	.	13	.	TRBV6-5	TRBJ1-3
TGTGCCAGCAGCAAAGGGAATGGGGACAGGAGTAACAATCAGCCCCAGCATTTT	CASSKGNGDRSNNQPQHF	.	18	.	TRBV21-1	TRBJ1-5
TGCAGCGTCCGGGAATTTTACAGCTCTGGGGCCAACGTCCTGACTTTC	CSVREFYSSGANVLTF	.	16	.	TRBV29-1	TRBJ2-6
TGTGCCAGCAGCCAGAGACTAGCGGGAATTAGCAATGAGCAGTTCTTC	CASSQRLAGISNEQFF	.	16	TRBD2	TRBV3-1/TRBV3-2	TRBJ2-1
TGTGCCAGCAGATCGGGAGTCGACGATGAGCAGTTCTTC	CASRSGVDDEQFF	.	13	.	TRBV2	TRBJ2-1
TGTGCCAGCAGCGTAGGTAGCCCAGATACGCAGTATTTT	CASSVGSPDTQYF	.	13	.	TRBV9	TRBJ2-3
TGTGCCAGCAGCCAAGGGCTAGCGAGATACCAAGAGACCCAGTACTTC	CASSQGLARYQETQYF	.	16	.	TRBV14	TRBJ2-5
TGTGCCAGCAGTTCAGGGGTGAGGGACTATGGCTACACCTTC	CASSSGVRDYGYTF	.	14	.	TRBV28	TRBJ1-2
TGTGCCAGCAGTTTCGGCGGCAGAGGCACAGATACGCAGTATTTT	CASSFGGRGTDTQYF	.	15	.	TRBV6-5	TRBJ2-3
TGTGCCAGCAGCTTAATTCCCCAGGACAATGAGCAGTTCTTC	CASSLIPQDNEQFF	.	14	.	TRBV7-2	TRBJ2-1
TGTGCTAGTGGTTTGGTACAGGGCCGGCAGTACTTC	CASGLVQGRQYF	.	12	.	TRBV12-5	TRBJ2-7
TGCGCCAGCATACGGTCCCAGGGGGCGAGGAATGAGCAGTTCTTC	CASIRSQGARNEQFF	.	15	TRBD1	TRBV23-1	TRBJ2-1
TGTGCACTCGAGGGGGCAGCAAATGAGCAGTTCTTC	CALEGAANEQFF	.	12	TRBD1	TRBV7-3	TRBJ2-1
TGCGCCAGCAGCCCCAGAGGACAGGGGGCCTACGAGCAGTACTTC	CASSPRGQGAYEQYF	.	15	TRBD1	TRBV4-1	TRBJ2-7
TGTGCCAGCAGTGATGGGCCGGGACAGGGATACAATGAGCAGTTCTTC	CASSDGPGQGYNEQFF	.	16	TRBD1	TRBV6-1	TRBJ2-1
TGCGCCAGCAGCTTGGCCCGCAGATATGGCTACACCTTC	CASSLARRYGYTF	.	13	.	TRBV5-1	TRBJ1-2
TGTGCCAGCAGCGGCCGCGGGGGGCCACAATCCTCACCCCTCCACTTT	CASSGRGGPQSSPLHF	.	16	.	TRBV9	TRBJ1-6
TGTGCCAGCAGCCAAGGAGCGGGGGTTGCCTACGAGCAGTACTTC	CASSQGAGVAYEQYF	.	15	TRBD2	TRBV3-1/TRBV3-2	TRBJ2-7
TGTGCCAGCAGCTTGGTAACAGAAGCTTTCTTT	CASSLVTEAFF	.	11	.	TRBV5-5	TRBJ1-1
TGCGCCAGCAGCTTCACCGGGACAGGCACAGATACGCAGTATTTT	CASSFTGTGTDTQYF	once	15	TRBD1	TRBV4-1	TRBJ2-3
TGCGCCAGCAGCCCGGGAGGGGAGGTATGGCTGCACGAAAAACTGTTTTTT	CASSPGGEVWLHEKLFF	.	17	.	TRBV5-1	TRBJ1-4
TGTGCCAGTAGTATAGGGGCAGGGGTCATGAACACTGAAGCTTTCTTT	CASSIGAGVMNTEAFF	.	16	.	TRBV19	TRBJ1-1
TGTGCCAGCAGCTCCAGACAGGGAGAATCAGATACGCAGTATTTT	CASSSRQGESDTQYF	.	15	TRBD1	TRBV7-3	TRBJ2-3
TGTGCCAGCAGCGTCGGGGGTCCTGGAAACACCATATATTTT	CASSVGGPGNTIYF	.	14	.	TRBV6-5	TRBJ1-3
TGTGCCAGCTCACCGGACAGGGTTAACTACGAGCAGTACTTC	CASSPDRVNYEQYF	once	14	TRBD1	TRBV18	TRBJ2-7
TGTGCCAGCAGTCAGGTCTCTGGGGCCAACGTCCTGACTTTC	CASSQVSGANVLTF	.	14	.	TRBV2	TRBJ2-6
TGTGCCAGCAGTTCCGAGGACAGAGATAATCAGCCCCAGCATTTT	CASSSEDRDNQPQHF	.	15	.	TRBV6-5	TRBJ1-5